Below are 30 T cell receptor beta chains sequenced from a single sample in a study of Tregs in tolerant kidney transplant recipients (dated by TCRdb to about 2019). The library came from the immunoSEQ multiplex PCR assay. Sourced from immuneACCESS, this table was stored by TCRdb with only in-frame sequences that have V and J called. A share of the clones is absent; for the studies checked, an unresolved V gene accounts for under half, and the remainder has no known explanation. The sample's own table lists approximately 50,000 clones. Of the sample, under 0.9% is held by the ten largest clones. The meaning of the sample's time point label: blood sample drawn before combined kidney and bone marrow transplant. The specimen was CD4+ T cells from blood, collected before the transplant. These receptors came from a human donor who received a combined kidney and bone marrow transplant.

On this clone: The read is 3 residues too short to cover the CDR3 end, so that end is filled in from the germline J gene. The chain combines TRBV5-5 with TRBJ2-7; the match to TRBD2 covers 13 bases. Germline trimming cut 4 bases from V and 6 bases from J; bases unmatched to any gene: 7. In germline, CDR1 is SGHKS, CDR2 YYEKEE (reference sequence). The CDR3 sequence is 15 residues long. CDR3 in amino acids: CASSLLAGGPLEQYF. CDR3 bases read: TGTGCCAGCAGCCTACTAGCGGGAGGGCCCCTCGAG.

As concerns this clone: With the read ending 3 residues before the CDR3 end, the germline J gene is used to fill in that end. The rearrangement joins TRBV6-1 to TRBJ1-2; D not resolved. The CDR3 runs 13 residues. V lost 4 bases to trimming and J lost 4 bases, with 10 bases between them. CDR1 and CDR2 from the germline V gene are MNHNS and SASEGT. This CDR3 reads CASSVGEGYGYTF. CDR3 DNA, as far as it was read: TGTGCCAGCAGTGTCGGCGAGGGCTATGGC.

To note about this clone: The CDR3 end falls 3 residues outside the read, so it is completed with the germline J gene. This chain links TRBV7-9 with TRBJ2-7; 10 bases match TRBD1. The CDR3 contains 14 residues. V shed 4 bases, J shed 5 bases, and the junction held 5 bases outside the gene matches. Germline V lookup: CDR1 SEHNR, CDR2 FQNEAQ (reference sequence). The sequenced part of the CDR3 DNA is TGTGCCAGCAGCTCGGGACAGGGGTTACACGAG. Residues: CASSSGQGLHE. Given in full, the CDR3 is CASSSGQGLHEQYF.

Regarding this clone: From the germline J gene comes the end of the CDR3, since the read stops 3 residues before it. This chain uses TRBV2 with TRBJ1-3; TRBD1 matches 8 bases. Per germline, CDR1 SNHLY and CDR2 FYNNEI. The junction had 4 bases not matched to a gene; V was cut back by 3 bases and J by 3 bases. The CDR3 runs 15 residues. The CDR3 reads CASSEEQGVGNTIYF. CDR3 bases read: TGTGCCAGCAGTGAGGAACAGGGGGTTGGAAACACC. Full variable domain (rest looked up from reference TRBV2 and TRBJ1-3): EPEVTQTPSHQVTQMGQEVILRCVPISNHLYFYWYRQILGQKVEFLVSFYNNEISEKSEIFDDQFSVERPDGSNFTLKIRSTKLEDSAMYFCASSEEQGVGNTIYFGEGSWLTVV.

Regarding this clone: The CDR3 end falls 3 residues outside the read, so it is completed with the germline J gene. The chain couples TRBV19 to TRBJ1-2; D gene uncertain. V was clipped by 5 bases and J by 4 bases, with 17 bases between them. The CDR3 is made up of 15 amino acids. The germline gives CDR1 LNHDA, CDR2 SQIVND (reference sequence). CDR3 bases read: TGTGCCAGTAGTCCCCCCCCGGTACCCTCCTATGGC. It translates to CASSPPPVPSYG. The full CDR3 reads CASSPPPVPSYGYTF.

Regarding this clone: The sequenced fragment ends 3 residues before the CDR3 boundary, so the rest is inferred from the germline J gene. The V gene is TRBV30, the J gene TRBJ2-1, with 7 bases lining up with TRBD2. CDR3 length: 14 amino acids. V shed 0 bases and J 4 bases; nucleotides not matched to a gene: 3. Germline V CDR1 and CDR2: GTSNPN, SVGIG (reference sequence). Incomplete CDR3 DNA: TGTGCCTGGAGTGTAACTAGCGTTTACAATGAG. This encodes CAWSVTSVYNE. The full-length CDR3 reads as CAWSVTSVYNEQFF.

On this clone itself: The CDR3 is cut off 3 residues early in the read; its end comes from the germline J gene. The chain links TRBV5-4 to TRBJ2-3; 7 bases fit TRBD2. CDR3 length: 16 amino acids. Looked up from germline, CDR1 is SGHNT and CDR2 is YYREEE (reference sequence). The V gene end was trimmed by 5 bases and the J gene end by 0 bases; junction bases not matched to a gene: 9. Partial CDR3 DNA: TGTGCCAGCAGGGCTAGCCTAGCGGCTAGCACAGATACG. This gives the protein CASRASLAASTDT. The complete CDR3 reads CASRASLAASTDTQYF.

As concerns this clone: Sequencing ends 3 residues short of the CDR3 end; the germline J gene provides the rest. The rearrangement uses TRBV7-9 and TRBJ2-5; TRBD1 matches 9 bases. After removal of 2 bases from V and 5 bases from J, the junction contained 6 bases not matched to a gene. The germline gives CDR1 SEHNR, CDR2 FQNEAQ (reference sequence). CDR3 length: 15 amino acids. Incomplete CDR3 DNA: TGTGCCAGCAGCTTACGACAGGGGGAAGGGGAGACC. This translates into CASSLRQGEGET. In full, the CDR3 is CASSLRQGEGETQYF.

The DNA read from the CDR3 is TGTGCCAGCAGCCCACGGGGGGAAGAGACC. It yields the protein CASSPRGEET. The whole CDR3 protein reads CASSPRGEETQYF. The chain joins TRBV7-9 to TRBJ2-5; 7 nucleotides match TRBD2. Read sequence stops 3 residues before the CDR3 end, and the germline J gene provides the missing end. The CDR3 has 13 amino acids. With 5 bases clipped from V and 3 bases from J, the junction kept 3 bases outside the gene matches. Germline assignment: CDR1 SEHNR and CDR2 FQNEAQ (reference sequence). Full variable domain (outside the CDR3, taken from reference TRBV7-9 and TRBJ2-5): DTGVSQNPRHKITKRGQNVTFRCDPISEHNRLYWYRQTLGQGPEFLTYFQNEAQLEKSRLLSDRFSAERPKGSFSTLEIQRTEQGDSAMYLCASSPRGEETQYFGPGTRLLVL.

In regard to this clone: The read halts 3 residues ahead of the CDR3 end, with the missing end drawn from the germline J gene. V is TRBV2 and J is TRBJ2-3; no clear D gene. The CDR3 spans 11 residues. CDR1 is SNHLY, CDR2 FYNNEI, per germline. The ends were cut back, 7 bases at V and 5 bases at J, with 7 bases in the middle. CDR3 in amino acids: CASTPLDTQYF. The sequenced CDR3 bases are TGTGCCAGCACCCCCTTAGATACG.

Points on this clone: The read ends 3 residues before the CDR3 terminus; that terminus is restored from the germline J gene. V usage is TRBV29-1 and J usage is TRBJ2-5; the D is unclear. CDR3 size: 12 residues. V was clipped by 5 bases and J by 2 bases, with 9 bases between them. Germline lookup yields CDR1 SQVTM and CDR2 ANQGSEA. This chain's CDR3 is CSVIQSQETQYF. The part of the CDR3 DNA that was read is TGCAGCGTTATCCAGTCTCAAGAGACC.

On this clone itself: The DNA ends 3 residues before the CDR3 does, and the rest of the CDR3 is filled in from the germline J gene. The V and J genes are TRBV10-1 and TRBJ2-3, with a possible D match to TRBD1 (5 bases). Germline CDR1 and CDR2: WNHNN and SYGVQD (reference sequence). This CDR3 is 17 amino acids long. V was clipped by 1 base and J by 0 bases, with 14 bases between them. CDR3 DNA, as far as it was read: TGCGCCAGCAGTGAGTTCCCTCGGGCAGGGAGCACAGATACG. This sequence encodes CASSEFPRAGSTDT. The whole CDR3 reads CASSEFPRAGSTDTQYF.

As regards this clone: The DNA ends 3 residues before the CDR3 does, and the rest of the CDR3 is filled in from the germline J gene. The rearrangement links TRBV11-2 to TRBJ2-5, with D perhaps matching TRBD2 (6 bases). Trimming took 4 bases from V and 2 from J, leaving 11 bases between them. The CDR3 length is 14 residues. Germline V CDR1 and CDR2: SGHAT, FQNNGV. CDR3 loop: CASSSGLLQETQYF. The CDR3 DNA, read in part, is TGTGCCAGCAGCTCGGGACTTCTGCAAGAGACC. The entire variable domain, with the rest obtained from reference TRBV11-2 and TRBJ2-5, is as follows: EAGVAQSPRYKIIEKRQSVAFWCNPISGHATLYWYQQILGQGPKLLIQFQNNGVVDDSQLPKDRFSAERLKGVDSTLKIQPAKLEDSAVYLCASSSGLLQETQYFGPGTRLLVL.

Comment on this clone: From the germline J gene comes the end of the CDR3, since the read stops 3 residues before it. The chain couples TRBV7-2 to TRBJ2-3, with TRBD2 as a possible D gene (6 bases). The V gene's germline CDR1 is SGHTA and CDR2 FQGNSA. This CDR3 has 14 residues. Trimming took 4 bases from V and 6 from J, leaving 14 bases between them. CDR3 bases read: TGTGCCAGCAGCTCTAGGTCCCTAGCGGATACG. Protein sequence: CASSSRSLADT. The full CDR3 sequence reads CASSSRSLADTQYF.

Turning to this clone: The read terminates 3 residues ahead of where the CDR3 ends, so the germline J gene completes it. The V and J genes are TRBV28 and TRBJ2-7, with D unclear. This CDR3 has 13 residues. The germline CDR1 and CDR2 sequences are MDHEN and SYDVKM. V was trimmed by 5 bases and J by 3 bases, leaving 11 bases between them. The CDR3 protein is CASSLQSNYEQYF. The sequenced CDR3 bases are TGTGCCAGCAGTCTTCAAAGCAACTACGAG.

As regards this clone: The read ends 3 residues before the CDR3 terminus; that terminus is restored from the germline J gene. This chain uses TRBV2 with TRBJ2-3; D remains unclear. Trimming left V 11 bases short and J 1 base short, with 13 bases between. The germline V gene has CDR1 SNHLY and CDR2 FYNNEI. This CDR3 spans 13 amino acids. CDR3 in amino acids: CAQTRRRTDTQYF. The CDR3 DNA, read in part, is TGTGCCCAGACCAGGCGCCGCACAGATACG.

Details on this clone: Read sequence stops 3 residues before the CDR3 end, and the germline J gene provides the missing end. V is TRBV7-7 and J is TRBJ2-5; D might be TRBD2 (6 bases). The CDR3 is 16 residues long. Trimming removed 3 bases from V and 5 bases from J, with 19 bases in between. CDR1 and CDR2 (germline): SSHAT, FNYEAQ (reference sequence). CDR3 bases read: TGTGCCAGCAGCTTTTCGGGCTCGGCGGGGTCGGAGACC. Protein product: CASSFSGSAGSET. The whole CDR3 is CASSFSGSAGSETQYF.

Worth noting for this clone: The read ends 3 residues before the CDR3 terminus; that terminus is restored from the germline J gene. The chain is built from TRBV6-2 or TRBV6-3 and TRBJ2-1; 9 bases fit TRBD1. Germline values: CDR1 MNHEY, CDR2 SVGEGT. The CDR3 length is 15 residues. V was pared by 6 bases and J by 3 bases, with 6 bases of the junction left unmatched. The CDR3 bases that were read are TGTGCCAGCAGCCGCCGGGACAGGGACTACAATGAG. Translated, it gives CASSRRDRDYNE. The whole CDR3 reads CASSRRDRDYNEQFF.

About this clone: Sequencing ends 3 residues short of the CDR3 end; the germline J gene provides the rest. The rearrangement joins TRBV18 to TRBJ1-5; 12 bases match TRBD1. Trimming at V came to 6 bases and at J to 7 bases, leaving 7 bases not matched to a gene. The CDR3 extends over 15 amino acids. The germline V gene has CDR1 KGHSH and CDR2 LQKENI. CDR3 in amino acids: CASSQGQGALQPQHF. Incomplete CDR3 DNA: TGTGCCAGCTCTCAGGGACAGGGGGCTTTGCAGCCC.

To note about this clone: The read gets to within 3 residues of the CDR3 end, and the germline J gene fills in the rest. The chain couples TRBV19 to TRBJ2-7; TRBD2 aligns across 9 bases. The CDR3 is 16 residues long. CDR1 is LNHDA, CDR2 SQIVND, per germline (reference sequence). V trimming: 0 bases; J trimming: 2 bases; junction bases outside the gene matches: 5. CDR3 amino acids: CASSIDHSGRTYEQYF. The covered CDR3 bases are TGTGCCAGTAGTATAGATCATAGCGGGAGAACCTACGAG. The full variable domain, rest sourced from reference TRBV19 and TRBJ2-7, is DGGITQSPKYLFRKEGQNVTLSCEQNLNHDAMYWYRQDPGQGLRLIYYSQIVNDFQKGDIAEGYSVSREKKESFPLTVTSAQKNPTAFYLCASSIDHSGRTYEQYFGPGTRLTVT.

To note about this clone: Its ends do not fully match the called genes, so a read error is possible. The observed sequence ends 3 residues before the CDR3 terminus, with the missing tail filled in from the germline J gene. The genes are TRBV11-2 and TRBJ1-2, with TRBD1 matching 9 bases. Germline V CDR1 and CDR2: SGHAT, FQNNGV. The CDR3 has 14 residues. This CDR3 reads CASSIDRGDYGYTF. CDR3 DNA, as far as it was read: TGTGCCAGCAGCATAGACAGGGGGGACTATGGC.

CDR3 DNA, as far as it was read: TGTGCCAGCTCACTTCGGGGTTACACAGATACG. Its protein product is CASSLRGYTDT. The entire CDR3 is CASSLRGYTDTQYF. The V and J genes are TRBV18 and TRBJ2-3; D is possibly TRBD2 (5 bases). The observed sequence ends 3 residues before the CDR3 terminus, with the missing tail filled in from the germline J gene. The CDR3 has 14 amino acids. Trimming removed 4 bases at V and 2 bases at J, with 10 bases between. Germline V gene sequence: CDR1 KGHSH, CDR2 LQKENI.

Concerning this clone itself: The read ends 3 residues early relative to the CDR3; the germline J gene fills the gap. The rearrangement links TRBV7-2 to TRBJ1-1; 7 bases are a match to TRBD1. V lost 4 bases to trimming and J lost 7 bases; unmatched junction nucleotides: 9. CDR3 length: 14 residues. Looked up from germline, CDR1 is SGHTA and CDR2 is FQGNSA. Incomplete CDR3 DNA: TGTGCCAGCAGCTCCCGAAGAGGGGGCGGTGAA. It yields the protein CASSSRRGGGE. The whole CDR3 sequence is CASSSRRGGGEAFF.

Comments on this clone: The read terminates 3 residues before the CDR3 end, so the remaining end is supplied by the germline J gene. The chain links TRBV18 to TRBJ2-7; D tentatively reads TRBD1 or TRBD2 (6 bases each). Deletions cut 0 bases from V and 2 bases from J, with 11 bases between. The germline V gene has CDR1 KGHSH and CDR2 LQKENI. The CDR3 covers 15 residues. The CDR3 bases that were read are TGTGCCAGCTCACCACCCAGGGGAGGTCCCTACGAG. Encoded protein: CASSPPRGGPYE. The whole CDR3 protein reads CASSPPRGGPYEQYF.

Points on this clone: The CDR3 is cut off 3 residues early in the read; its end comes from the germline J gene. The chain has TRBV7-2 and TRBJ2-7, with 7 bases fitting TRBD1. Germline CDR1 is SGHTA and CDR2 is FQGNSA. Germline trimming cut 5 bases from V and 0 bases from J; bases unmatched to any gene: 4. This CDR3 has 14 amino acids. The CDR3 loop is CASSVRQGSYEQYF. The CDR3 bases that were read are TGTGCCAGCAGCGTCAGACAGGGCTCCTACGAG.

As to this clone: The CDR3 end lies 3 residues beyond the end of the read and is filled in from the germline J gene. The chain joins TRBV29-1 to TRBJ2-1; D unclear. Germline values: CDR1 SQVTM, CDR2 ANQGSEA. The CDR3 loop spans 12 amino acids. The V gene lost 1 base and the J gene lost 6 bases, with 7 bases spanning the gap. The CDR3 reads CSVEGNVNEQFF. The sequenced part of the CDR3 DNA is TGCAGCGTTGAAGGTAATGTCAATGAG.

As to this clone: The CDR3 goes on 3 residues after the read ends, and that part is filled in from the germline J gene. The chain uses TRBV5-1 and TRBJ2-1, with D possibly being TRBD2 (5 bases). V lost 2 bases to trimming and J lost 2 bases, with 5 bases between them. The length of the CDR3 is 13 residues. CDR1 and CDR2 from the germline V gene are SGHRS and YFSETQ. CDR3 DNA (partial): TGCGCCAGCAGCTTCGGGGCCTACAATGAG. Its protein product is CASSFGAYNE. The complete CDR3 reads CASSFGAYNEQFF.

Points on this clone: The read falls 3 residues short of the CDR3 end, and the missing part is taken from the germline J gene. The V call is TRBV19, the J call TRBJ2-2; D is possibly TRBD1 (6 bases). The ends were cut back, 3 bases at V and 4 bases at J, with 18 bases in the middle. CDR3 size: 17 residues. CDR1 is LNHDA and CDR2 is SQIVND in the germline V gene (reference sequence). This chain's CDR3 is CASSMAWQGRLTGELFF. The CDR3 bases that were read are TGTGCCAGTAGTATGGCTTGGCAGGGGCGTCTCACCGGGGAG.

Points on this clone: The read stops 3 residues short of the end of the CDR3; the missing end is completed from the germline J gene. V usage is TRBV2 and J usage is TRBJ1-4; possibly TRBD1 for D (6 bases). V was clipped by 3 bases and J by 0 bases, with 14 bases between them. The CDR3 contains 17 residues. CDR1 is SNHLY and CDR2 is FYNNEI in the germline V gene. The sequenced part of the CDR3 DNA is TGTGCCAGCAGTGATTTCGGGACACTCGCAACTAATGAAAAA. Protein product: CASSDFGTLATNEK. Given in full, the CDR3 is CASSDFGTLATNEKLFF.

A note on this clone: The CDR3 end is not reached by the read, which stops 3 residues before it; the germline J gene fills it in. The gene calls are TRBV6-2 or TRBV6-3 and TRBJ2-5, with no clear D. Per the germline V gene, CDR1 is MNHEY and CDR2 is SVGEGT. The CDR3 extends over 16 amino acids. Trimming removed 4 bases from V and 0 bases from J, with 15 bases in between. The CDR3 is CASSLVTRTYQETQYF. The CDR3 DNA, read in part, is TGTGCCAGCAGTTTGGTAACTCGCACGTACCAAGAGACC.